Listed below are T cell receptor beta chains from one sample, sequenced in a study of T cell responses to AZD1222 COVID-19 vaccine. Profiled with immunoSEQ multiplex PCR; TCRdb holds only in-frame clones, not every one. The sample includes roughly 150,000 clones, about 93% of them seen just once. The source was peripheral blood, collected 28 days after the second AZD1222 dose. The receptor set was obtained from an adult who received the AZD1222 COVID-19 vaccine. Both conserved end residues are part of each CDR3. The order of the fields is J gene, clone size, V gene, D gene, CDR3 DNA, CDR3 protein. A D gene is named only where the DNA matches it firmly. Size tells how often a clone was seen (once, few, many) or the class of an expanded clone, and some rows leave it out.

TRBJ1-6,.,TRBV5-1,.,TGCGCCAGCAGCTTGTCGTCTCCCCAGGGATCCCTCCACTTT,CASSLSSPQGSLHF
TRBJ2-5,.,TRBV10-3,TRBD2,TGTGCCATCAATCCGGGACTAGCCCCAGAGACCCAGTACTTC,CAINPGLAPETQYF
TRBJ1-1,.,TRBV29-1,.,TGCAGCGCGACTTCTCAAAAGAGGGCTTTCTTT,CSATSQKRAFF
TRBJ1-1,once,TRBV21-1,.,TGTGCCAGCAGCCCCCTGTGGACAGGGGTTATGAGCACTGAAGCTTTCTTT,CASSPLWTGVMSTEAFF
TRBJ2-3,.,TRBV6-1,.,TGTGCCAGCAGTGCGAGCCCGATAGCGGCTCACACAGATACGCAGTATTTT,CASSASPIAAHTDTQYF
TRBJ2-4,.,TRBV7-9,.,TGTGCCAGCAGCTTAAGGGAATCGGACATTCAGTACTTC,CASSLRESDIQYF
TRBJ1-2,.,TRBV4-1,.,TGCGCCAGCAGCCAACAGACCCACACAAACTATGGCTACACCTTC,CASSQQTHTNYGYTF
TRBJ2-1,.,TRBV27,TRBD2,TGTGCCAGCAGTTTGGGTAGCGGGGGGGCCTACAATGAGCAGTTCTTC,CASSLGSGGAYNEQFF
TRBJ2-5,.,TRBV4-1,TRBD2,TGCGCCAGCAGCCAACACGGACTAGCTTCCTGGCAAGAGACCCAGTACTTC,CASSQHGLASWQETQYF
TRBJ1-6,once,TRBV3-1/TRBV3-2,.,TGTGCCAGCAGCCAGTCACACGTTAATTCACCCCTCCACTTT,CASSQSHVNSPLHF
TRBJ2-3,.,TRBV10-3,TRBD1,TGTGCCATCAGTGAGTCGGACAGGGTCAATGCAGATACGCAGTATTTT,CAISESDRVNADTQYF
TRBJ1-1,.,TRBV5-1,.,TGCGCCAGCAGCCCCGGGGCCACTGAAGCTTTCTTT,CASSPGATEAFF
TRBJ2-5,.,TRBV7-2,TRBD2,TGTGCCAGCAGCACCGCAGCGGGGGCCCAGAGCCGGGAGACCCAGTACTTC,CASSTAAGAQSRETQYF
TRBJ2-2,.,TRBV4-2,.,TGTGCCAGCAGCCAAGAAGGGGCAGGGTATGACACCGGGGAGCTGTTTTTT,CASSQEGAGYDTGELFF
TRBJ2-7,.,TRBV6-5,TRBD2,TGTGCCAGCAGTTTCGCCTCCGGGACTATAACCCACGAGCAGTACTTC,CASSFASGTITHEQYF
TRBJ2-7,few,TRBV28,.,TGTGCCAGCAGTTTATATGCGAGCCTCCGGTACGAGCAGTACTTC,CASSLYASLRYEQYF
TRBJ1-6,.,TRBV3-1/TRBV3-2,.,TGTGCCAGCAGCCAAGACTTTGGAACGAGCTCCTATAATTCACCCCTCCACTTT,CASSQDFGTSSYNSPLHF
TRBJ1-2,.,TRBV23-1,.,TGCGCCAGCAGTGAGTCTGGGGATGAGGGCTACACCTTC,CASSESGDEGYTF
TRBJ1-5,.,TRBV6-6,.,TGTGCCAGCAGTTGGGCAGGGAATCAGCCCCAGCATTTT,CASSWAGNQPQHF
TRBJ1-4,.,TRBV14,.,TGTGCCAGCAGCCAAGAAAGGGGCGATGGCGAAAAACTGTTTTTT,CASSQERGDGEKLFF
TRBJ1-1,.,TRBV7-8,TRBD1,TGTGCCAGCAGCCTACAGGGGAAGACTTGGGGCCACACTGAAGCTTTCTTT,CASSLQGKTWGHTEAFF
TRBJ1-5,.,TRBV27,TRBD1,TGTGCCAGCAGGACCGATCTCACACAGGGGAATCAGCCCCAGCATTTT,CASRTDLTQGNQPQHF
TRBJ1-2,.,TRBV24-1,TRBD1,TGTGCCACCAGTGATAACGGGAGAGACAGGGGGCGAGCAAACTATGGCTACACCTTC,CATSDNGRDRGRANYGYTF
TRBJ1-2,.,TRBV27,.,TGTGCCAGCAGTTTAAGGGGACCACGATCGAGTTGGGTGGTCTTC,CASSLRGPRSSWVVF
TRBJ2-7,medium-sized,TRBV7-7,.,TGTGCTAGCAGCTTAGACGCAGGGTACGAGCAGTACTTC,CASSLDAGYEQYF
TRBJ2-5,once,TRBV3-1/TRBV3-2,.,TGTGCCAGCAGCCAACCTCAAGGCCTACAAGAGACCCAGTACTTC,CASSQPQGLQETQYF
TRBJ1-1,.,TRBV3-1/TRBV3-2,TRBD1,TGTGCCAGCAGCCAAGCCGGACAGGCTAAGCCTGAAGCTTTCTTT,CASSQAGQAKPEAFF
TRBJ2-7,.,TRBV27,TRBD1,TGTGCCAGCAGTATTACAGGGGTTCTAGAAGAGCAGTACTTC,CASSITGVLEEQYF
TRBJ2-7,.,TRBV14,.,TGTGCCAGCAGCGCCATACAGGGTCCCGATTCCTACGAGCAGTACTTC,CASSAIQGPDSYEQYF